A single sample is the source of the 27 T cell receptor beta chains below, sequenced in a study of T cell responses to AZD1222 COVID-19 vaccine. Here immunoSEQ multiplex PCR was the method, and the copy in TCRdb shows in-frame clones only, minus some. The repertoire holds about 110,000 clones, with approximately 90% as singletons. This sample comprised peripheral blood, obtained on day 0 of AZD1222 vaccination. The receptors originated from an adult in good health.

V and J are TRBV5-4 and TRBJ1-6; 9 bases line up with TRBD1. Germline lookup yields CDR1 SGHNT and CDR2 YYREEE (reference sequence). V was pared by 3 bases and J by 10 bases, with 5 bases of the junction left unmatched. There are 14 residues in the CDR3. Here the CDR3 DNA reads TGTGCCAGCAGCTCCGGGACAGGGTTCTCACCCCTCCACTTT. Residues: CASSSGTGFSPLHF.

The rearrangement uses TRBV30 and TRBJ1-1; TRBD1 is a possible D gene (6 bases). Germline V gives CDR1 GTSNPN, CDR2 SVGIG (reference sequence). The V end was cut by 1 base, the J end by 7 bases, with 10 bases between. This CDR3 has 12 residues. CDR3: CAWSGGGGEAFF. The CDR3 region has the DNA TGTGCCTGGAGTGGGGGAGGGGGTGAAGCTTTCTTT.

The chain joins TRBV5-4 to TRBJ2-6, with 8 bases that match TRBD1. The CDR3 covers 17 residues. Germline V gives CDR1 SGHNT, CDR2 YYREEE (reference sequence). V trimming: 3 bases; J trimming: 0 bases; junction bases outside the gene matches: 5. CDR3: CASSSRTGYSGANVLTF. DNA of the CDR3: TGTGCCAGCAGCTCGAGGACAGGGTACTCTGGGGCCAACGTCCTGACTTTC.

The CDR3 DNA is TGTGCCAGCAGCCAAGGGACTCCCAGCTACAATGAGCAGTTCTTC. Amino acid sequence: CASSQGTPSYNEQFF. This rearrangement joins TRBV7-2 to TRBJ2-1, with D possibly TRBD2 on 6 matching bases. The CDR3 has 15 residues. The V gene's germline CDR1 is SGHTA and CDR2 FQGNSA. The V gene lost 5 bases and the J gene lost 3 bases, with 14 bases spanning the gap.

This chain connects TRBV7-6 to TRBJ2-1, with D possibly TRBD1 on 6 matching bases. Trimming cost V 3 bases and J 2 bases, with 11 bases left between them. The V gene's germline CDR1 is SGHVS and CDR2 FNYEAQ. The CDR3 runs to 15 residues. In nucleotides, the CDR3 is TGTGCCAGCAGCTTGGGGGCATCCGCCTACAATGAGCAGTTCTTC. It codes for CASSLGASAYNEQFF.

This clone was seen only once. The chain carries TRBV11-3 and TRBJ2-5; unclear D gene. Germline CDR1 is SGHNT and CDR2 is YENEEA. The CDR3 contains 14 residues. With 1 base removed from V and 2 bases from J, the gap between germline ends came to 8 bases. The CDR3 nucleotides are TGTGCCAGCAGCTTAGGTGGATTACAAGAGACCCAGTACTTC. Its protein is CASSLGGLQETQYF.

This chain links TRBV14 with TRBJ1-5; D is possibly TRBD1 (6 bases). Germline CDR1 is SGHDN and CDR2 is FVKESK. Trimming left V 2 bases short and J 7 bases short, with 15 bases between. The CDR3 contains 15 residues. CDR3 region: CASSQHGGAGQPQHF. The DNA for the CDR3 is TGTGCCAGCAGCCAACATGGGGGGGCCGGACAGCCCCAGCATTTT.

The chain couples TRBV7-8 to TRBJ1-2; 9 nucleotides line up with TRBD1. Germline CDR1 is SGHVS and CDR2 is FQNEAQ. J gave up 7 bases and V 4 bases, and 13 bases lay outside the gene matches. This CDR3 is built from 16 residues. This CDR3 is CASSSRWDRVDSGYTF. The CDR3 coding sequence is TGTGCCAGCAGCTCTCGGTGGGACAGGGTGGACTCTGGCTACACCTTC. Full variable domain (missing parts from reference TRBV7-8 and TRBJ1-2): GAGVSQSPRYKVAKRGQDVALRCDPISGHVSLFWYQQALGQGPEFLTYFQNEAQLDKSGLPSDRFFAERPEGSVSTLKIQRTQQEDSAVYLCASSSRWDRVDSGYTFGSGTRLTVV.

The count of this clone is one. The chain recombines TRBV19 with TRBJ2-1; no firm D call. CDR3 length: 11 amino acids. V shed 5 bases and J shed 9 bases, with 8 bases lying between them. CDR1 is LNHDA and CDR2 is SQIVND in the germline V gene (reference sequence). DNA of the CDR3: TGTGCCAGTAGTCTCGGAGCTGAGCAGTTCTTC. This translates into CASSLGAEQFF.

This chain links TRBV19 with TRBJ2-7; 12 bases fit TRBD1. The V segment lost 3 bases and the J segment 5 bases; nucleotides outside the gene matches: 2. This CDR3 spans 14 amino acids. Germline V lookup: CDR1 LNHDA, CDR2 SQIVND (reference sequence). The CDR3 loop reads CASSIGTGGDEQYF. The CDR3 nucleotides read TGTGCCAGTAGTATCGGGACAGGGGGCGACGAGCAGTACTTC.

This clone is a singleton in its sample. This chain uses TRBV3-1 (or the pseudogene TRBV3-2) with TRBJ1-4, with D possibly TRBD1 on 6 matching bases. Germline V gene sequence: CDR1 LGHDT, CDR2 YNNKEL (reference sequence). The CDR3 consists of 14 residues. V dropped 4 bases and J dropped 6 bases, with 12 bases sitting between them. The CDR3 sequence is CASSLGQLDEKLFF. CDR3 in DNA: TGTGCCAGCAGCCTTGGACAGTTAGATGAAAAACTGTTTTTT.

This chain links TRBV5-1 with TRBJ1-1; 7 bases map to TRBD1. The CDR3 extends over 14 amino acids. Germline V gene lookup returns CDR1 SGHRS and CDR2 YFSETQ. The trim removed 2 bases at V and 2 bases at J, leaving 3 bases unmatched. The CDR3 nucleotides read TGCGCCAGCAGCTTCGGGACAGCCAACACTGAAGCTTTCTTT. It yields the protein CASSFGTANTEAFF.

The chain is built from TRBV7-9 and TRBJ2-3, with D maybe TRBD2 (5 bases). V was cut by 1 base and J by 5 bases, with 10 bases left in between. Germline loops: CDR1 SEHNR, CDR2 FQNEAQ (reference sequence). The CDR3 runs to 14 residues. The DNA for the CDR3 is TGTGCCAGCAGCTTAGGCCCGGGAAGAGATACGCAGTATTTT. Its translation is CASSLGPGRDTQYF.

The gene calls are TRBV18 and TRBJ2-3, with TRBD1 identical over 7 bases. The V gene end was trimmed by 3 bases and the J gene end by 2 bases; junction bases not matched to a gene: 11. This CDR3 has 17 residues. Germline values: CDR1 KGHSH, CDR2 LQKENI. CDR3 residues: CASSPFRQGQTTDTQYF. Here the CDR3 DNA reads TGTGCCAGCTCACCCTTCCGACAGGGCCAGACCACAGATACGCAGTATTTT. Together with reference TRBV18 and TRBJ2-3, the CDR3 gives the full variable domain: NAGVMQNPRHLVRRRGQEARLRCSPMKGHSHVYWYRQLPEEGLKFMVYLQKENIIDESGMPKERFSAEFPKEGPSILRIQQVVRGDSAAYFCASSPFRQGQTTDTQYFGPGTRLTVL.

V usage is TRBV29-1 and J usage is TRBJ1-1; D is unresolved. V was trimmed by 1 base and J by 6 bases, leaving 12 bases between them. The CDR3 loop spans 13 amino acids. Germline CDR1 SQVTM, CDR2 ANQGSEA. CDR3 sequence (DNA): TGCAGCGTTGAAGGTCTACGGGCCTCTGAAGCTTTCTTT. Its protein is CSVEGLRASEAFF.

The chain's CDR3 is CASSLPEFANTGELFF. CDR3 DNA: TGTGCCAGCAGCTTGCCGGAATTCGCGAACACCGGGGAGCTGTTTTTT. This chain joins TRBV5-8 and TRBJ2-2; D gene unclear. CDR3 length: 16 amino acids. Germline values: CDR1 SGHTS, CDR2 YDEGEE. Trimming cost V 1 base and J 0 bases, with 10 bases left between them.

The chain has TRBV2 and TRBJ1-1; D is unclear. Trimming took 8 bases from V and 0 from J, leaving 16 bases between them. This CDR3 is 15 amino acids long. Germline values: CDR1 SNHLY, CDR2 FYNNEI. The CDR3 DNA is TGTGCCAGCTATCCCCGGGCGGGCCTGAACACTGAAGCTTTCTTT. Protein sequence: CASYPRAGLNTEAFF.

V usage is TRBV6-5 and J usage is TRBJ2-3, with 7 positions matching TRBD1. The CDR3 is made up of 14 amino acids. The V gene's germline CDR1 is MNHEY and CDR2 SVGAGI. Trimming at V came to 6 bases and at J to 2 bases, leaving 5 bases not matched to a gene. The CDR3 here is CASSDRAITDTQYF. CDR3 in DNA: TGTGCCAGCAGCGACAGGGCGATCACAGATACGCAGTATTTT.

The chain carries TRBV5-1 and TRBJ2-7; 9 bases agree with TRBD2. Germline V gene sequence: CDR1 SGHRS, CDR2 YFSETQ. The V and J ends lost 1 base and 2 bases, in that order; junction bases with no gene match: 1. The CDR3 has 14 amino acids. In nucleotides, the CDR3 is TGCGCCAGCAGCTTGTTAGCGGGGGCCTACGAGCAGTACTTC. It is translated as CASSLLAGAYEQYF. Supplemented by reference TRBV5-1 and TRBJ2-7, the full variable domain reads KAGVTQTPRYLIKTRGQQVTLSCSPISGHRSVSWYQQTPGQGLQFLFEYFSETQRNKGNFPGRFSGRQFSNSRSEMNVSTLELGDSALYLCASSLLAGAYEQYFGPGTRLTVT.

The chain is built from TRBV30 and TRBJ1-5, with TRBD1 identical over 7 bases. This CDR3 is 13 amino acids long. Germline lookup yields CDR1 GTSNPN and CDR2 SVGIG (reference sequence). Germline trimming cut 5 bases from V and 2 bases from J; bases unmatched to any gene: 3. Here the CDR3 DNA reads TGTGCCTGGCAGGGGGAAGGCAATCAGCCCCAGCATTTT. It yields the protein CAWQGEGNQPQHF.

V and J are TRBV29-1 and TRBJ2-7; possibly TRBD2 for D (6 bases). CDR3 length equals 17 residues. The ends were cut back, 1 base at V and 7 bases at J, with 26 bases in the middle. Germline lookup yields CDR1 SQVTM and CDR2 ANQGSEA. The CDR3 DNA reads TGCAGCGTTGAAGTAACAAGGGACTCTCCTTTGGGATTGGAGCAGTACTTC. This gives the protein CSVEVTRDSPLGLEQYF.

This chain links TRBV5-1 with TRBJ2-1, with 8 bases fitting TRBD2. Germline-derived CDR1 and CDR2 are SGHRS and YFSETQ. J gave up 0 bases and V 4 bases, and 3 bases lay outside the gene matches. The CDR3 sequence is 15 residues long. The DNA for the CDR3 is TGCGCCAGCAGCGGCGGGGGGAACTCCTACAATGAGCAGTTCTTC. It specifies CASSGGGNSYNEQFF.

This sequence joins TRBV5-1 and TRBJ2-3; 11 positions agree with TRBD1. CDR3 length equals 16 residues. CDR1 is SGHRS, CDR2 YFSETQ, per germline. V lost 0 bases to trimming and J lost 4 bases; unmatched junction nucleotides: 4. CDR3 in DNA: TGCGCCAGCAGCTTGGGTGGACAGGGGGCGTCAGATACGCAGTATTTT. This sequence encodes CASSLGGQGASDTQYF.

This chain links TRBV19 with TRBJ1-5, with TRBD1 as a possible D gene (5 bases). The CDR3 has 14 residues. Trimming took off 6 bases at V and 6 bases at J, with 15 bases between the two ends. Germline values: CDR1 LNHDA, CDR2 SQIVND (reference sequence). The CDR3 DNA follows: TGTGCCAGTAGCCAAGAGGGGCGAAGTCAGCCCCAGCATTTT. The encoded protein is CASSQEGRSQPQHF.

The chain has TRBV3-1 (or the pseudogene TRBV3-2) and TRBJ2-3, with TRBD2 matching over 7 bases. V shed 1 base and J 2 bases; nucleotides not matched to a gene: 6. CDR1 is LGHDT, CDR2 YNNKEL, per germline (reference sequence). The CDR3 is 16 amino acids. In DNA form, the CDR3 reads TGTGCCAGCAGCCAAGGGTCGGGGGGTTACACAGATACGCAGTATTTT. As protein: CASSQGSGGYTDTQYF.

The rearrangement links TRBV9 to TRBJ2-1, with TRBD2 as a possible D gene (5 bases). Germline CDR1 SGDLS, CDR2 YYNGEE. Trimming pared 0 bases from V and 9 bases from J, leaving 13 bases between. This CDR3 is built from 14 residues. CDR3 sequence reads: CASSVGYVEGEQFF. The DNA of the CDR3 is TGTGCCAGCAGCGTAGGGTACGTAGAGGGTGAGCAGTTCTTC.

The chain recombines TRBV2 with TRBJ2-7; 11 bases are a match to TRBD1. The CDR3 runs 15 residues. V was clipped by 5 bases and J by 3 bases; unmatched bases: 6. Germline-derived CDR1 and CDR2 are SNHLY and FYNNEI. CDR3 amino acids: CASSISGTGGYEQYF. CDR3 DNA: TGTGCCAGCAGTATTTCCGGGACAGGGGGCTACGAGCAGTACTTC.